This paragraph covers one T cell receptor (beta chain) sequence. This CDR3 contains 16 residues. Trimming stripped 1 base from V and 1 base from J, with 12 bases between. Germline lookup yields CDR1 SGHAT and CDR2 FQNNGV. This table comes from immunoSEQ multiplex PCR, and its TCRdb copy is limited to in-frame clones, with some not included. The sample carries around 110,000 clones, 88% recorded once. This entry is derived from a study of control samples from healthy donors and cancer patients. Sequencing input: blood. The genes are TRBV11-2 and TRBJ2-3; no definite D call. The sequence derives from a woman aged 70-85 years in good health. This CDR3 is CASSLGWQIGTDTQYF. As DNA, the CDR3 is TGTGCCAGCAGCTTAGGCTGGCAGATAGGCACAGATACGCAGTATTTT.